This record concerns one T cell receptor (beta chain) sequence. The antigen remains unidentified. This sample is part of a study of vaccination and CD4 T cells after COVID-19. Study summary: Cells received overlapping spike peptides from SARS-CoV-2, HCoV-NL63, HCoV-OC43 and HCoV-229E as stimulation.

The treatment is: approximately 9-day PBMC culture with coronavirus spike peptide pools or control peptides (ViraFEST assay). Germline values: CDR1 DFQATT, CDR2 SNEGSKA (reference sequence). V lost 2 bases and J 6 bases, leaving 16 bases between the germline ends. This CDR3 spans 14 amino acids. Once obtained from cultured CD4+ T cells, the DNA was sequenced using the Oncomine TCR Beta short-read assay. A single record per CDR3 protein comes from TCRdb applying MiXCR to the PCR reads. The sample holds fewer than 7,000 distinct CDR3 sequences, roughly 70% seen once. This chain links TRBV20-1 with TRBJ1-2; maybe TRBD1 (5 bases). Sequencing input: CD4+ T cells from blood, cultured in vitro. The clonotype comes from a human donor who had recovered from COVID-19. The CDR3 nucleotides are TGCAGTGCTAGAAGGAAATGGGGGGGGGATGGCTACACCTTC. This gives the protein CSARRKWGGDGYTF.